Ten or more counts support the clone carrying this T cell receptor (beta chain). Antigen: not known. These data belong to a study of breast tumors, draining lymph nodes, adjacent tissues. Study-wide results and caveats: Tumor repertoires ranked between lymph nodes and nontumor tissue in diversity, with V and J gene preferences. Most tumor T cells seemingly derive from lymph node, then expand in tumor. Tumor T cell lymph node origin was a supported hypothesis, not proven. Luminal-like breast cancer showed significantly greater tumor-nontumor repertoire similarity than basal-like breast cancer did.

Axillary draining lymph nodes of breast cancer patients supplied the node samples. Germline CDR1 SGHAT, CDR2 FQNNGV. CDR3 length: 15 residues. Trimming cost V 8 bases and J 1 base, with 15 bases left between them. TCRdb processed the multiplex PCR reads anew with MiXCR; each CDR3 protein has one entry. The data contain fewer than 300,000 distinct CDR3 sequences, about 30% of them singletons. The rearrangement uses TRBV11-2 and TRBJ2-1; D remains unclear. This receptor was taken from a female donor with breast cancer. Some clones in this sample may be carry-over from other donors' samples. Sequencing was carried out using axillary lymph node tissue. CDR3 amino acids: CASSKDRFSYNEQFF. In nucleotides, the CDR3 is TGTGCCAGCTCAAAGGACCGATTTTCCTACAATGAGCAGTTCTTC.